These 21 T cell receptor beta chains share one sample of origin, sequenced in a study of T cell responses to AZD1222 COVID-19 vaccine (dated by TCRdb to 2020 to 2022). Receptor libraries were prepared by the immunoSEQ multiplex PCR assay. This is the immuneACCESS table as TCRdb keeps it, with only in-frame sequences that have V and J called. A part of the clones is gone; compared with another copy, unresolved V genes explain less than half, and the rest is unexplained. In all, the sample holds approximately 96,000 clones, and 85% to 95% of those were seen once. The ten largest clones capture roughly 10% of the sample. Sample time point, as interpreted from the label and publication: about 28 days (+/-7) after the second vaccine dose. Sample: peripheral blood, taken 28 days after the second AZD1222 dose. All receptors come from an adult who received the AZD1222 COVID-19 vaccine.

The chain couples TRBV7-2 to TRBJ1-1, with D unresolved. The germline V gene has CDR1 SGHTA and CDR2 FQGNSA. V lost 3 bases and J 3 bases, leaving 8 bases between the germline ends. The CDR3 is 13 amino acids. The CDR3 region has the DNA TGTGCCAGCAGCTTCGGGGTTTACACTGAAGCTTTCTTT. It translates to CASSFGVYTEAFF.

The chain joins TRBV19 to TRBJ1-4; a weak D match, TRBD1 (5 bases). The V and J ends lost 1 base and 5 bases respectively, with 14 bases between them. This CDR3 is built from 16 residues. Germline assignment: CDR1 LNHDA and CDR2 SQIVND (reference sequence). The CDR3, as DNA: TGTGCCAGTAGTATAGGGACACTGATGGGGAATGAAAAACTGTTTTTT. This encodes CASSIGTLMGNEKLFF.

The chain links TRBV7-9 to TRBJ1-5; D is unclear. The CDR3 has 15 residues. CDR1 is SEHNR and CDR2 is FQNEAQ in the germline V gene (reference sequence). Trimming took off 6 bases at V and 2 bases at J, with 14 bases between the two ends. The chain's CDR3 is CASSPWQDRNQPQHF. The CDR3 DNA is TGTGCCAGCAGTCCATGGCAGGACCGCAATCAGCCCCAGCATTTT. Complete variable domain (other parts from reference TRBV7-9 and TRBJ1-5): DTGVSQNPRHKITKRGQNVTFRCDPISEHNRLYWYRQTLGQGPEFLTYFQNEAQLEKSRLLSDRFSAERPKGSFSTLEIQRTEQGDSAMYLCASSPWQDRNQPQHFGDGTRLSIL.

This clone was seen only once. This chain connects TRBV5-6 to TRBJ1-2; D is ambiguous. V lost 5 bases to trimming and J lost 8 bases, with 19 bases between them. Per the germline V gene, CDR1 is SGHDT and CDR2 is YYEEEE. The CDR3 runs to 14 residues. The CDR3 DNA reads as TGTGCCAGCAGTTCAGCCGGCATTCCTCGCGGCTACACCTTC. Amino acid sequence: CASSSAGIPRGYTF.

This clone was observed a handful of times. This chain uses TRBV27 with TRBJ2-5; 13 bases align to TRBD2. The CDR3 spans 17 residues. The germline V gene encodes CDR1 MNHEY and CDR2 SMNVEV (reference sequence). Trimming took 7 bases from V and 2 from J; bases not matched to a gene: 10. For the CDR3, the DNA is TGTGCCAGCAAGAGACTAGCGGGGGGACCCCAACAAGAGACCCAGTACTTC. Translated, it gives CASKRLAGGPQQETQYF.

The V and J genes are TRBV3-1 (or the pseudogene TRBV3-2) and TRBJ2-7; 8 bases align to TRBD1. V gave up 2 bases and J gave up 1 base; unmatched junction bases: 4. Germline CDR1 and CDR2: LGHDT and YNNKEL (reference sequence). CDR3 length: 15 amino acids. The CDR3 spells CASSQRQGTSYEQYF. The CDR3 DNA sequence: TGTGCCAGCAGCCAACGACAGGGGACTTCCTACGAGCAGTACTTC.

This clone was seen only a few times. The chain's CDR3 is CSAYSPPEAFF. The CDR3 DNA reads TGCAGTGCTTATTCACCACCTGAAGCTTTCTTT. The J gene is TRBJ1-1, the V gene TRBV20-1; D is ambiguous. This CDR3 spans 11 amino acids. Germline assignment: CDR1 DFQATT and CDR2 SNEGSKA (reference sequence). With 5 bases removed from V and 6 bases from J, the gap between germline ends came to 10 bases.

V usage is TRBV3-1 (or the pseudogene TRBV3-2) and J usage is TRBJ2-5, with D maybe TRBD1 (6 bases). The germline V gene encodes CDR1 LGHDT and CDR2 YNNKEL (reference sequence). This CDR3 is 13 amino acids long. Deletions cut 0 bases from V and 5 bases from J, with 7 bases between. The CDR3 loop is CASSQDQGETQYF. The CDR3 DNA reads TGTGCCAGCAGCCAAGATCAGGGGGAGACCCAGTACTTC.

The chain has TRBV2 and TRBJ1-2; perhaps TRBD1 as D (5 bases). This CDR3 is built from 17 residues. The V gene's germline CDR1 is SNHLY and CDR2 FYNNEI. V was clipped by 7 bases and J by 0 bases, with 21 bases between them. CDR3 region: CASMFRGSLPANYGYTF. The CDR3 DNA is TGTGCCAGCATGTTTAGGGGTAGCCTACCGGCTAACTATGGCTACACCTTC.

The rearrangement links TRBV30 to TRBJ1-3; D gene uncertain. Trimming cost V 0 bases and J 2 bases, with 8 bases left between them. Per germline, CDR1 GTSNPN and CDR2 SVGIG (reference sequence). The CDR3 covers 14 residues. Written as DNA, the CDR3 is TGTGCCTGGAGTGTGCGGTTCCCTGGAAACACCATATATTTT. Its translation is CAWSVRFPGNTIYF.

CDR3 sequence (DNA): TGCGCCAGCAGTCAGAACCGGGACAGGGACTATGGCTACACCTTC. As protein: CASSQNRDRDYGYTF. This sequence joins TRBV23-1 and TRBJ1-2, with 9 bases that match TRBD1. TRBV23-1 is reported as an ORF; its role is uncertain. The CDR3 is made up of 15 amino acids. With 3 bases clipped from V and 3 bases from J, the junction kept 5 bases outside the gene matches.

The chain employs TRBV7-9 and TRBJ1-4; 8 bases agree with TRBD1. The CDR3 loop spans 15 amino acids. V was pared by 5 bases and J by 8 bases, with 10 bases of the junction left unmatched. CDR1 and CDR2 from the germline V gene are SEHNR and FQNEAQ (reference sequence). CDR3 residues: CASSTRTGFGEKLFF. Written as DNA, the CDR3 is TGTGCCAGCAGCACCCGGACAGGGTTCGGAGAAAAACTGTTTTTT.

This clone was recorded once. The chain carries TRBV7-8 and TRBJ1-2, with 8 bases that match TRBD1. CDR3 size: 13 residues. The J segment lost 8 bases and the V segment lost 2 bases, leaving 4 bases of the junction unmatched. Germline V gives CDR1 SGHVS, CDR2 FQNEAQ. The CDR3 bases are TGTGCCAGCAGCTTATTACAGGGGGTAGGCTACACCTTC. As protein: CASSLLQGVGYTF.

The V and J genes are TRBV5-1 and TRBJ2-7; D unresolved. V lost 4 bases to trimming and J lost 0 bases, with 14 bases between them. The CDR3 totals 15 residues. The V gene's germline CDR1 is SGHRS and CDR2 YFSETQ. This chain's CDR3 is CASSPGSRSSYEQYF. CDR3 in DNA: TGCGCCAGCAGCCCTGGGTCCCGTAGCTCCTACGAGCAGTACTTC.

The chain uses TRBV3-1 (or the pseudogene TRBV3-2) and TRBJ2-7; unclear D gene. The germline V gene encodes CDR1 LGHDT and CDR2 YNNKEL (reference sequence). CDR3 length equals 11 residues. V was clipped by 1 base and J by 6 bases, with 4 bases between them. CDR3 coding DNA: TGTGCCAGCAGCCAAGGGGTCGAGCAGTACTTC. The encoded protein is CASSQGVEQYF.

CDR3 protein: CASSLRGVEYEQYF. In nucleotides, the CDR3 is TGCGCCAGCAGCTTGCGCGGGGTGGAGTACGAGCAGTACTTC. V usage is TRBV5-1 and J usage is TRBJ2-7; tentative D call: TRBD2 (6 bases). Germline V gene data show CDR1 as SGHRS and CDR2 as YFSETQ. V lost 1 base and J lost 4, with 12 bases in between. This CDR3 comprises 14 residues.

A remark on this clone: At one end the junction does not follow the germline gene, possibly because of a read error. The chain couples TRBV27 to TRBJ2-3; 12 bases agree with TRBD1. The CDR3 covers 18 residues. Germline CDR1 MNHEY, CDR2 SMNVEV (reference sequence). CDR3 coding DNA: TGTGCCAGCAGTTTAATTTTCCCGGGACAGGGGGCCACATATACGCAGTATTTT. This gives the protein CASSLIFPGQGATYTQYF.

The rearrangement uses TRBV7-6 and TRBJ2-7; 9 nucleotides line up with TRBD2. Per germline, CDR1 SGHVS and CDR2 FNYEAQ. Germline trimming cut 4 bases from V and 2 bases from J; bases unmatched to any gene: 6. The CDR3 consists of 15 residues. The CDR3 here is CASSSRLAGPYEQYF. CDR3 sequence (DNA): TGTGCCAGCAGCTCGCGGCTAGCGGGACCCTACGAGCAGTACTTC.

The V gene is TRBV5-6, the J gene TRBJ1-1, with D tentatively TRBD1 (6 bases). The length of the CDR3 is 17 residues. In germline, CDR1 is SGHDT, CDR2 YYEEEE. V lost 3 bases, J lost 3 bases, and 21 bases lay in between. The CDR3 DNA sequence: TGTGCCAGCAGCTATAGGAGGGTAGGGGGTGGTTACACTGAAGCTTTCTTT. As protein: CASSYRRVGGGYTEAFF.

V gene TRBV5-6 combines with J gene TRBJ2-1; TRBD2 agrees at 12 bases. The CDR3 extends over 18 amino acids. Per the germline V gene, CDR1 is SGHDT and CDR2 is YYEEEE. V lost 1 base, J lost 1 base, and 6 bases stayed unmatched. CDR3 sequence reads: CASSLLTSGRGSYNEQFF. The CDR3 nucleotides read TGTGCCAGCAGCTTGCTGACTAGCGGGAGAGGGTCCTACAATGAGCAGTTCTTC.

Only one count was recorded for this clone. The rearrangement joins TRBV20-1 to TRBJ1-6; D unresolved. This CDR3 contains 11 residues. Germline V gene sequence: CDR1 DFQATT, CDR2 SNEGSKA (reference sequence). Trimming took off 1 base at V and 12 bases at J, with 7 bases between the two ends. CDR3 in DNA: TGCAGTGCTAGAGCAGGAGGACCCCTCCACTTT. This codes for CSARAGGPLHF.